The 6 T cell receptor beta chains below were found in one sample sequenced in a study of PD-L1 blockade in urothelial cancer. TCRdb keeps only in-frame clones here, not all; method: immunoSEQ multiplex PCR. Here the sample spans roughly 24,000 clones, about 86% being singletons. The sample here was PBMCs, taken around atezolizumab (anti-PD-L1) treatment. The receptors here all came from a man in his 60s with urothelial cancer.

The chain combines TRBV14 with TRBJ1-2; D remains unclear. The V end was cut by 1 base, the J end by 6 bases, with 15 bases between. Germline lookup yields CDR1 SGHDN and CDR2 FVKESK. CDR3 length: 15 amino acids. The CDR3 DNA reads TGTGCCAGCAGCCAAGTCGACCTTCGGGGAGATGGCTACACCTTC. Residues: CASSQVDLRGDGYTF.

The sample holds a few counts of this clone. This rearrangement joins TRBV27 to TRBJ1-5; D is ambiguous. The CDR3 contains 14 residues. Germline CDR1 MNHEY, CDR2 SMNVEV (reference sequence). The V gene lost 6 bases and the J gene lost 5 bases, with 14 bases spanning the gap. Written as DNA, the CDR3 is TGTGCCAGCAGCCGGGTTGGGGAGGATCAGCCCCAGCATTTT. This gives the protein CASSRVGEDQPQHF.

The genes are TRBV5-8 and TRBJ2-1; 9 bases match TRBD2. In germline, CDR1 is SGHTS, CDR2 YDEGEE. With 5 bases clipped from V and 5 bases from J, the junction kept 5 bases outside the gene matches. This CDR3 spans 14 amino acids. In DNA, the CDR3 is TGTGCCAGCAGGTATGCGGGAGGGGACAATGAGCAGTTCTTC. This translates into CASRYAGGDNEQFF.

This clone was detected only once. This CDR3 reads CASRPGTVPNTEAFF. CDR3 DNA: TGTGCCAGTAGACCGGGGACAGTTCCGAACACTGAAGCTTTCTTT. The genes are TRBV19 and TRBJ1-1; 7 bases line up with TRBD1. The V and J ends lost 6 bases and 1 base, in that order; junction bases with no gene match: 8. The CDR3 is made up of 15 amino acids. Germline V gene lookup returns CDR1 LNHDA and CDR2 SQIVND (reference sequence). Combining the CDR3 with reference TRBV19 and TRBJ1-1 gives the whole variable domain DGGITQSPKYLFRKEGQNVTLSCEQNLNHDAMYWYRQDPGQGLRLIYYSQIVNDFQKGDIAEGYSVSREKKESFPLTVTSAQKNPTAFYLCASRPGTVPNTEAFFGQGTRLTVV.

The gene calls are TRBV30 and TRBJ1-1, with D maybe TRBD1 (6 bases). V was cut by 5 bases and J by 10 bases, with 17 bases left in between. Germline CDR1 reads GTSNPN; CDR2 reads SVGIG (reference sequence). This CDR3 is 12 amino acids long. Written as DNA, the CDR3 is TGTGCCTGGGGGGGCTGGGGGTTCGGAGCTTTCTTT. Translating gives CAWGGWGFGAFF.

V and J are TRBV30 and TRBJ1-5; 7 bases line up with TRBD1. This CDR3 region has 13 residues. Germline CDR1 reads GTSNPN; CDR2 reads SVGIG (reference sequence). After removal of 3 bases from V and 5 bases from J, the junction contained 4 bases not matched to a gene. The CDR3 region is CAWSRDSYQPQHF. CDR3 DNA sequence: TGTGCCTGGAGCCGGGACAGTTATCAGCCCCAGCATTTT.